These 30 T cell receptor beta chains came from one sample sequenced in a study of Tregs in tolerant kidney transplant recipients. Recipients received nonmyeloablative bone marrow transplants from related graft donors, with transient mixed chimerism. Sequenced by immunoSEQ multiplex PCR; TCRdb stores in-frame clones only, minus some. Here the sample spans fewer than 60,000 clones, 90% to 95% being singletons. The sample here was CD8+ T cells from blood (PBMCs), taken 24 months after the transplant. Receptor source: a human patient who received a combined kidney and bone marrow transplant. These T cells may partly come from the graft donor.

This clone was detected only once. The V call is TRBV7-3, the J call TRBJ2-3, with 13 bases identical to TRBD2. V lost 2 bases and J lost 2; bases outside the gene matches: 1. This CDR3 has 16 residues. Per the germline V gene, CDR1 is SGHTA and CDR2 is FQGTGA. Here the CDR3 reads CASSLGTSGDTDTQYF. As DNA, the CDR3 is TGTGCCAGCAGCTTAGGGACTAGCGGGGACACAGATACGCAGTATTTT.

In its sample, this clone ranks as medium-sized (0.01 to 0.1%). The rearrangement uses TRBV11-3 and TRBJ2-1, with 7 bases matching TRBD2. The CDR3 runs 16 residues. The ends lost 0 bases at V and 1 base at J; junction bases unmatched: 3. In germline, CDR1 is SGHNT, CDR2 YENEEA. CDR3 amino acids: CASSLDGRPSYNEQFF. CDR3 DNA: TGTGCCAGCAGCTTAGACGGGAGGCCATCCTACAATGAGCAGTTCTTC.

The chain employs TRBV13 and TRBJ2-6, with D maybe TRBD2 (5 bases). V shed 5 bases and J shed 3 bases, with 11 bases lying between them. The V gene's germline CDR1 is PRHDT and CDR2 FYEKMQ (reference sequence). The CDR3 covers 15 residues. The CDR3 reads CASSLARGGANVLTF. The CDR3 bases are TGTGCCAGCAGCCTCGCCCGGGGTGGGGCCAACGTCCTGACTTTC.

The V gene is TRBV13, the J gene TRBJ2-3; 9 positions match TRBD2. V lost 5 bases and J lost 3; bases outside the gene matches: 6. This CDR3 comprises 15 residues. CDR1 and CDR2 from the germline V gene are PRHDT and FYEKMQ (reference sequence). The chain's CDR3 is CASSRLAAGTDTQYF. The CDR3 DNA reads as TGTGCCAGCAGCCGACTAGCGGCGGGGACAGATACGCAGTATTTT.

The chain joins TRBV7-9 to TRBJ1-6, with 7 bases that match TRBD1. Germline V gives CDR1 SEHNR, CDR2 FQNEAQ (reference sequence). CDR3 length: 15 residues. V shed 5 bases and J 6 bases; nucleotides not matched to a gene: 7. This chain's CDR3 is CASSHRDSLNSPLHF. For the CDR3, the DNA is TGTGCCAGCAGCCACCGGGACAGCCTTAATTCACCCCTCCACTTT.

This chain uses TRBV5-4 with TRBJ2-2; TRBD1 matches 7 bases. The V gene end was trimmed by 6 bases and the J gene end by 5 bases; junction bases not matched to a gene: 7. The V gene's germline CDR1 is SGHNT and CDR2 YYREEE (reference sequence). CDR3 length equals 14 residues. Here the CDR3 reads CASTFGTATGELFF. The DNA for the CDR3 is TGTGCCAGCACCTTCGGGACAGCGACCGGGGAGCTGTTTTTT.

This chain joins TRBV2 and TRBJ1-5; the D gene is possibly TRBD1 (5 bases). This CDR3 has 15 residues. Trimming took 1 base from V and 5 from J, leaving 12 bases between them. Germline V gene data show CDR1 as SNHLY and CDR2 as FYNNEI. The CDR3 DNA reads TGTGCCAGCAGTGAAGGACAGAACTATTATCAGCCCCAGCATTTT. Translation gives CASSEGQNYYQPQHF.

For the CDR3, the DNA is TGTGCCAGCAGCTTAGGACAGGGAACCTACGAGCAGTACTTC. Translating gives CASSLGQGTYEQYF. V is TRBV11-2 and J is TRBJ2-7, with 7 bases that match TRBD1. The CDR3 spans 14 residues. The V and J ends lost 1 base and 2 bases, in that order; junction bases with no gene match: 2. CDR1 is SGHAT and CDR2 is FQNNGV in the germline V gene.

A remark on this clone: A junction boundary mismatches the germline segment, possibly from a read error. J is TRBJ2-3 and V is TRBV2; 11 bases agree with TRBD1. The CDR3 totals 14 residues. Germline CDR1 reads SNHLY; CDR2 reads FYNNEI. This CDR3 reads CASSRTGGTDTQYF. CDR3 DNA: TGTGCCAGCAGTCGGACAGGGGGCACGGATACGCAGTATTTT.

The chain carries TRBV9 and TRBJ2-2; TRBD2 is a possible D gene (7 bases). The V and J ends lost 6 bases and 0 bases respectively, with 15 bases between them. Looked up from germline, CDR1 is SGDLS and CDR2 is YYNGEE. There are 16 residues in the CDR3. The chain's CDR3 is CASNRAGAANTGELFF. The CDR3 nucleotides read TGTGCCAGCAATCGGGCGGGGGCCGCGAACACCGGGGAGCTGTTTTTT. Supplemented by reference TRBV9 and TRBJ2-2, the full variable domain reads DSGVTQTPKHLITATGQRVTLRCSPRSGDLSVYWYQQSLDQGLQFLIQYYNGEERAKGNILERFSAQQFPDLHSELNLSSLELGDSALYFCASNRAGAANTGELFFGEGSRLTVL.

V and J are TRBV6-6 and TRBJ2-3, with 13 positions matching TRBD2. CDR3 length: 16 amino acids. The germline gives CDR1 MNHNY, CDR2 SVGAGI (reference sequence). V shed 5 bases, J shed 5 bases, and the junction held 7 bases outside the gene matches. CDR3 residues: CASSGLLAGGRDTQYF. In nucleotides, the CDR3 is TGTGCCAGCAGTGGCCTACTAGCGGGGGGGCGAGATACGCAGTATTTT.

The rearrangement uses TRBV4-1 and TRBJ2-7; 7 nucleotides align to TRBD2. In germline, CDR1 is MGHRA, CDR2 YSYEKL. Losses at the gene ends were 0 bases for V and 4 bases for J; bases not matched to a gene: 15. The CDR3 loop spans 18 amino acids. The CDR3 coding sequence is TGCGCCAGCAGCCAAGAGCGGAGATCCCACGGGGGGATTTACGAGCAGTACTTC. The encoded protein is CASSQERRSHGGIYEQYF.

This chain joins TRBV5-3 and TRBJ2-2, with D uncertain. TRBV5-3 is identified as an open reading frame with a role that is uncertain. Trimming shortened V by 5 bases and J by 1 base, and 3 bases separated the two germline ends. The CDR3 runs to 12 residues. The DNA for the CDR3 is TGTGCCAGAAGACAGAACACCGGGGAGCTGTTTTTT. Translating it yields CARRQNTGELFF.

This sequence joins TRBV11-2 and TRBJ2-2; TRBD2 aligns across 8 bases. CDR1 SGHAT and CDR2 FQNNGV come from the germline V gene. The length of the CDR3 is 17 residues. J was trimmed by 0 bases and V by 5 bases; bases with no gene match: 8. The CDR3: CASSTRREGANTGELFF. CDR3 coding DNA: TGTGCCAGCAGCACCCGTCGGGAGGGAGCGAACACCGGGGAGCTGTTTTTT.

This sequence joins TRBV9 and TRBJ2-3; perhaps TRBD2 as D (5 bases). This CDR3 region has 14 residues. The germline V gene has CDR1 SGDLS and CDR2 YYNGEE. The germline V and J ends were trimmed by 0 bases and 2 bases, with 7 bases remaining between them. The DNA of the CDR3 is TGTGCCAGCAGCGTAGACGGGGACACAGATACGCAGTATTTT. Protein: CASSVDGDTDTQYF. The full variable domain, its missing parts supplied by reference TRBV9 and TRBJ2-3, is DSGVTQTPKHLITATGQRVTLRCSPRSGDLSVYWYQQSLDQGLQFLIQYYNGEERAKGNILERFSAQQFPDLHSELNLSSLELGDSALYFCASSVDGDTDTQYFGPGTRLTVL.

The chain recombines TRBV19 with TRBJ1-1, with unresolved D. V lost 7 bases and J lost 3, with 24 bases in between. This CDR3 has 17 residues. Germline loops: CDR1 LNHDA, CDR2 SQIVND (reference sequence). The CDR3 DNA reads TGTGCCAGTACCAAACGCCACCCGGGGTATGGGTACACTGAAGCTTTCTTT. Encoded protein: CASTKRHPGYGYTEAFF. The full variable domain, with the rest looked up from reference TRBV19 and TRBJ1-1, is DGGITQSPKYLFRKEGQNVTLSCEQNLNHDAMYWYRQDPGQGLRLIYYSQIVNDFQKGDIAEGYSVSREKKESFPLTVTSAQKNPTAFYLCASTKRHPGYGYTEAFFGQGTRLTVV.

CDR3 sequence (DNA): TGTGCCAGCAGCGTAAGGGGAGGCACTGAAGCTTTCTTT. Its protein product is CASSVRGGTEAFF. The gene calls are TRBV9 and TRBJ1-1; a possible D gene is TRBD1 (5 bases). The CDR3 sequence is 13 residues long. Germline values: CDR1 SGDLS, CDR2 YYNGEE. V lost 1 base to trimming and J lost 4 bases, with 8 bases between them.

The rearrangement joins TRBV2 to TRBJ2-7; a possible D gene is TRBD1 (5 bases). The CDR3 loop spans 12 amino acids. Trimming left V 6 bases short and J 2 bases short, with 8 bases between. The germline gives CDR1 SNHLY, CDR2 FYNNEI. The CDR3 bases are TGTGCCAGCAGGCAGGGCACCTACGAGCAGTACTTC. Its translation: CASRQGTYEQYF.

The chain carries TRBV9 and TRBJ1-4, with 7 positions matching TRBD1. This CDR3 is 13 amino acids long. Germline CDR1 is SGDLS and CDR2 is YYNGEE. Trimming took 4 bases from V and 6 from J; bases not matched to a gene: 3. The CDR3 is CASSSGGDEKLFF. Here the CDR3 DNA reads TGTGCCAGCAGCTCAGGGGGAGATGAAAAACTGTTTTTT. The variable domain in full, completed from reference TRBV9 and TRBJ1-4, reads DSGVTQTPKHLITATGQRVTLRCSPRSGDLSVYWYQQSLDQGLQFLIQYYNGEERAKGNILERFSAQQFPDLHSELNLSSLELGDSALYFCASSSGGDEKLFFGSGTQLSVL.

J is TRBJ2-3 and V is TRBV5-6; D is uncertain. This CDR3 has 12 residues. V gave up 1 base and J gave up 2 bases, with 2 bases separating them. Germline V gives CDR1 SGHDT, CDR2 YYEEEE. The CDR3 spells CASSLLTDTQYF. In nucleotides, the CDR3 is TGTGCCAGCAGCTTGCTCACAGATACGCAGTATTTT. Full variable domain (missing parts from reference TRBV5-6 and TRBJ2-3): DAGVTQSPTHLIKTRGQQVTLRCSPKSGHDTVSWYQQALGQGPQFIFQYYEEEERQRGNFPDRFSGHQFPNYSSELNVNALLLGDSALYLCASSLLTDTQYFGPGTRLTVL.

CDR3 sequence reads: CASSQVGPGEQYF. DNA of the CDR3: TGCGCCAGCAGCCAAGTGGGGCCAGGCGAGCAGTACTTC. This rearrangement joins TRBV4-1 to TRBJ2-7, with D possibly being TRBD1 (5 bases). Trimming took off 1 base at V and 6 bases at J, with 10 bases between the two ends. CDR1 is MGHRA and CDR2 is YSYEKL in the germline V gene. The CDR3 covers 13 residues.

The gene calls are TRBV5-4 and TRBJ1-2; D remains unclear. Trimming took off 0 bases at V and 5 bases at J, with 17 bases between the two ends. CDR1 is SGHNT, CDR2 YYREEE, per germline (reference sequence). CDR3 length: 16 amino acids. CDR3 sequence reads: CASSLERGITGYGYTF. Written as DNA, the CDR3 is TGTGCCAGCAGCTTGGAGCGGGGTATAACGGGTTATGGCTACACCTTC.

In DNA, the CDR3 is TGTGCCAGCAGCCCGTCAGGGGTTGGTGAGCAGTTCTTC. Its translation is CASSPSGVGEQFF. The rearrangement uses TRBV5-6 and TRBJ2-1, with TRBD1 as a possible D gene (6 bases). The germline gives CDR1 SGHDT, CDR2 YYEEEE. This CDR3 contains 13 residues. V was trimmed by 4 bases and J by 9 bases, leaving 14 bases between them.

The rearrangement uses TRBV4-2 and TRBJ2-7; 12 bases fit TRBD2. The length of the CDR3 is 15 residues. Germline V gives CDR1 LGHNA, CDR2 YNFKEQ. V shed 1 base and J 7 bases; nucleotides not matched to a gene: 5. Written as DNA, the CDR3 is TGTGCCAGCAGCCAAGCTAGCGGGAGGGCCGTAGAGCAGTACTTC. Translation gives CASSQASGRAVEQYF.

The chain links TRBV7-9 to TRBJ2-1; D perhaps matches TRBD2 (6 bases). Germline CDR1 is SEHNR and CDR2 is FQNEAQ (reference sequence). This CDR3 is built from 15 residues. V was pared by 2 bases and J by 2 bases, with 10 bases between. The CDR3 is CASSLIGGAYNEQFF. The CDR3, as DNA: TGTGCCAGCAGCTTAATCGGCGGGGCCTACAATGAGCAGTTCTTC.

This clone has just a few counts. V is TRBV9 and J is TRBJ2-1; D perhaps matches TRBD2 (6 bases). CDR1 and CDR2 from the germline V gene are SGDLS and YYNGEE. V dropped 1 base and J dropped 6 bases, with 11 bases sitting between them. This CDR3 is 14 amino acids long. Here the CDR3 DNA reads TGTGCCAGCAGCGTATGGTCGACTAGCAATGAGCAGTTCTTC. This encodes CASSVWSTSNEQFF.

Notes on this clone: The identical CDR3 is also encoded by other nucleotide sequences in the sample. The rearrangement links TRBV11-2 to TRBJ1-6, with a tentative D call TRBD1 (6 bases). Trimming took off 4 bases at V and 5 bases at J, with 9 bases between the two ends. CDR1 SGHAT and CDR2 FQNNGV come from the germline V gene. The CDR3 spans 14 residues. The CDR3 is CASSYTGNNSPLHF. CDR3 sequence (DNA): TGTGCCAGCAGCTATACAGGGAATAATTCACCCCTCCACTTT.

The gene calls are TRBV5-6 and TRBJ2-7, with TRBD2 identical over 9 bases. CDR1 is SGHDT, CDR2 YYEEEE, per germline. The CDR3 consists of 14 residues. Trimming at V came to 3 bases and at J to 1 base, leaving 2 bases not matched to a gene. The DNA of the CDR3 is TGTGCCAGCAGCTGGACTAGCGAGTCCTACGAGCAGTACTTC. It encodes CASSWTSESYEQYF.

In this sample, this clone turned up once. The chain combines TRBV4-3 with TRBJ1-5; a weak D match, TRBD1 (5 bases). V was cut by 4 bases and J by 8 bases, with 15 bases left in between. The germline V gene has CDR1 LGHNA and CDR2 YSLEER. The CDR3 totals 14 residues. CDR3 DNA: TGCGCCAGCAGCCCTGGTGGGGACTATAAGCCCCAGCATTTT. It translates to CASSPGGDYKPQHF.

CDR3 DNA sequence: TGTGCCAGCAGCTTGGATAGACAGGGCCAAGAGACCCAGTACTTC. Translated: CASSLDRQGQETQYF. The chain has TRBV5-8 and TRBJ2-5; the match to TRBD1 covers 7 bases. This CDR3 comprises 15 residues. V trimming: 0 bases; J trimming: 1 base; junction bases outside the gene matches: 3. CDR1 is SGHTS and CDR2 is YDEGEE in the germline V gene.